A selection of T cell receptor beta chains follows, all from one sample in a study of T cells in Graves' hyperthyroidism and ophthalmopathy. Via MiXCR, TCRdb re-called the multiplex PCR reads, giving one row per CDR3 protein. The repertoire includes about 350,000 distinct CDR3 sequences, about an eighth of them detected once, and about a third sits in the top ten. Material: blood. Every receptor here comes from a woman aged 40 to 50 with Graves' ophthalmopathy. Each CDR3 is given with its conserved first and last residue. A D gene is named only where the DNA matches it firmly. Clone size is shown for a subset of rows, as once, few, many or a class of expanded clone.

j_gene	abundance	v_gene	d_gene	CDR3aa	CDR3nt
TRBJ2-7	many	TRBV28	TRBD1	CASSWDSSYEQYF	TGTGCCAGCAGTTGGGACAGCTCCTACGAGCAGTACTTC
TRBJ1-1	many	TRBV15	TRBD1	CATSQLADRMNTEAFF	TGTGCCACCAGCCAACTGGCGGACAGGATGAACACTGAAGCTTTCTTT
TRBJ2-6	-	TRBV7-9	TRBD1	CATKDRAGPPGANVLTF	TGTGCCACTAAGGACAGGGCAGGTCCCCCTGGGGCCAACGTCCTGACTTTC
TRBJ1-2	few	TRBV6-2/TRBV6-3	TRBD1	CASSPRQGSPPFGYTF	TGTGCCAGCAGTCCGAGACAGGGTTCACCGCCTTTTGGCTACACCTTC
TRBJ2-5	-	TRBV11-2	TRBD2	CASSLLIAGGPSGTQYF	TGTGCCAGCAGCTTACTTATAGCGGGGGGGCCGTCGGGGACCCAGTACTTC
TRBJ1-4	few	TRBV30	-	CAWSSVRFSTNEKLFF	TGTGCCTGGAGCTCCGTACGTTTCTCAACTAATGAAAAACTGTTTTTT
TRBJ1-2	few	TRBV7-8	-	CATTLAVWGEGYTF	TGTGCCACCACGTTAGCGGTCTGGGGGGAGGGCTACACCTTC
TRBJ2-3	many	TRBV5-5	-	CASSSLIRTDTQYF	TGTGCCAGCAGCTCCTTGATCCGGACAGATACGCAGTATTTT
TRBJ2-1	few	TRBV24-1	-	CATRRGLPPHEQFF	TGTGCCACCAGGAGGGGGTTACCCCCCCATGAGCAGTTCTTC
TRBJ1-2	many	TRBV6-1	TRBD1	CASSPSGGKYGYTF	TGTGCCAGCAGTCCATCAGGGGGCAAATATGGCTACACCTTC
TRBJ1-1	few	TRBV5-8	-	CASSLTTGYWNTEAFF	TGTGCCAGCAGCTTGACAACAGGGTATTGGAACACTGAAGCTTTCTTT
TRBJ2-7	few	TRBV5-4	-	CASSPRGQVPSEQYF	TGTGCCAGCAGCCCCCGCGGGCAGGTCCCCTCCGAGCAGTACTTC
TRBJ1-2	-	TRBV5-4	-	CASSAGGANYGYTF	TGTGCCAGCAGCGCCGGGGGAGCTAACTATGGCTACACCTTC
TRBJ2-3	many	TRBV27	-	CASSLGRPVSTDTQYF	TGTGCCAGCAGCCTCGGACGGCCCGTAAGCACAGATACGCAGTATTTT
TRBJ1-3	many	TRBV12-3/TRBV12-4	-	CASSFAGTGNTIYF	TGTGCCAGCAGTTTTGCAGGGACGGGGAACACCATATATTTT
TRBJ1-5	many	TRBV7-8	-	CASSLYFWQSNQPQHF	TGTGCCAGCAGCTTATATTTTTGGCAGAGCAATCAGCCCCAGCATTTT
TRBJ2-2	-	TRBV27	-	CASRGRMGPTGELFF	TGTGCCAGCAGGGGGAGGATGGGGCCCACCGGGGAGCTGTTTTTT
TRBJ2-1	many	TRBV11-2	-	CASSSGLRGNEQFF	TGTGCCAGCAGCTCGGGACTCCGTGGGAATGAGCAGTTCTTC
TRBJ2-1	many	TRBV5-1	TRBD2	CASSLEAGGRPTNEQFF	TGCGCCAGCAGCTTGGAAGCGGGGGGGCGACCGACCAATGAGCAGTTCTTC
TRBJ2-3	many	TRBV28	-	CASSSLRWSTDTQYF	TGTGCCAGCAGTTCCTTAAGATGGAGCACAGATACGCAGTATTTT
TRBJ2-3	many	TRBV2	-	CASIPLLDTQYF	TGTGCCAGCATCCCCCTGCTAGATACGCAGTATTTT
TRBJ2-1	many	TRBV6-1	-	CASSLTSYNEQFF	TGTGCCAGCAGCCTAACTTCCTACAATGAGCAGTTCTTC
TRBJ2-7	few	TRBV2	-	CASSGRVNEQYF	TGTGCCAGCAGCGGTAGGGTAAACGAGCAGTACTTC
TRBJ2-7	-	TRBV14	-	CASSQAGNYEQYF	TGTGCCAGCAGCCAAGCCGGGAACTACGAGCAGTACTTC
TRBJ2-7	-	TRBV28	-	CASSPGRGGTYEQYF	TGTGCCAGCAGTCCCGGGAGAGGCGGCACCTACGAGCAGTACTTC
TRBJ2-5	many	TRBV6-1	TRBD2	CASSESGTRSETQYF	TGTGCCAGCAGTGAATCGGGGACTAGATCCGAGACCCAGTACTTC
TRBJ1-6	-	TRBV5-1	-	CASSKTQGRNSPLHF	TGCGCCAGCAGCAAGACACAGGGTCGGAATTCACCCCTCCACTTT
TRBJ2-5	few	TRBV4-1	TRBD1	CASSQSGTAQETQYF	TGCGCCAGCAGCCAGTCCGGGACAGCTCAAGAGACCCAGTACTTC
TRBJ1-1	many	TRBV7-8	-	CASSFKRASNTEAFF	TGTGCCAGCAGCTTTAAGAGAGCCTCAAACACTGAAGCTTTCTTT
TRBJ2-5	many	TRBV3-1	-	CASSRETQYF	TGTGCCAGCAGTAGAGAGACCCAGTACTTC
TRBJ2-5	many	TRBV3-1	-	CASSRRINQETQYF	TGTGCCAGCAGCCGAAGAATTAACCAAGAGACCCAGTACTTC
TRBJ1-1	many	TRBV3-1	TRBD1	CASSQGDRATKAFF	TGTGCCAGCAGCCAAGGGGACAGGGCCACTAAAGCTTTCTTT
TRBJ2-7	many	TRBV27	TRBD1	CASSSNHAGTGYEQYF	TGTGCCAGCAGTTCAAACCACGCCGGGACAGGCTACGAGCAGTACTTC